The next 6 T cell receptor beta chains were all read from a single sample in a study of cytomegalovirus exposure and HLA in healthy donors. PCR employed 60 Vbeta and 13 Jbeta primers. TCRdb keeps only in-frame clones here, not all; method: immunoSEQ multiplex PCR. The sample shows under 200,000 clones, more than 75% of them seen only once. Sequenced: PBMCs. The receptor set was obtained from a woman younger than 30 in good health and CMV-seronegative.

V is TRBV27 and J is TRBJ2-1; no reliable D call. This CDR3 is built from 15 residues. Germline CDR1 reads MNHEY; CDR2 reads SMNVEV (reference sequence). Trimming took off 2 bases at V and 9 bases at J, with 17 bases between the two ends. CDR3 nucleotides: TGTGCCAGCAGTTTACCGAGTAGGAGTTTTCGTGAGCAGTTCTTC. It yields the protein CASSLPSRSFREQFF.

This sequence joins TRBV10-3 and TRBJ1-2; no clear D. Trimming removed 3 bases from V and 0 bases from J, with 8 bases in between. The CDR3 consists of 14 residues. Germline values: CDR1 ENHRY, CDR2 SYGVKD. This CDR3 is CAISEAPTNYGYTF. In DNA, the CDR3 is TGTGCCATCAGTGAAGCTCCTACTAACTATGGCTACACCTTC.

The V call is TRBV7-9, the J call TRBJ2-5; D gene unclear. The DNA end is more similar to TRBJ2-7, so the J call may be wrong. CDR3 size: 12 residues. The V gene's germline CDR1 is SEHNR and CDR2 FQNEAQ (reference sequence). CDR3: CASSLENYEQYF. The CDR3 DNA follows: TGTGCCAGCAGCTTAGAAAACTACGAGCAGTACTTC.

This rearrangement joins TRBV2 to TRBJ2-1, with D possibly matching TRBD2 (6 bases). CDR3 length: 14 amino acids. CDR1 and CDR2 from the germline V gene are SNHLY and FYNNEI. V was trimmed by 11 bases and J by 0 bases, leaving 14 bases between them. In DNA form, the CDR3 reads TGTGCCTCCGACGGCGGGGTCTCCTACAATGAGCAGTTCTTC. It yields the protein CASDGGVSYNEQFF.

The chain carries TRBV9 and TRBJ2-1; 9 bases line up with TRBD2. The CDR3 is 17 residues long. Germline loops: CDR1 SGDLS, CDR2 YYNGEE. V shed 2 bases, J shed 4 bases, and the junction held 10 bases outside the gene matches. The CDR3 protein is CASSVASGAYSYNEQFF. CDR3 coding DNA: TGTGCCAGCAGCGTGGCTAGCGGGGCTTATTCATACAATGAGCAGTTCTTC.

V and J are TRBV5-1 and TRBJ1-4, with D possibly TRBD1 on 5 matching bases. Trimming stripped 2 bases from V and 7 bases from J, with 15 bases between. Germline CDR1 reads SGHRS; CDR2 reads YFSETQ. The CDR3 runs to 15 residues. The CDR3: CASSFLAGTAEKLFF. For the CDR3, the DNA is TGCGCCAGCAGCTTTCTGGCGGGGACTGCTGAAAAACTGTTTTTT.